Each of the 16 T cell receptor beta chains below was sequenced from the same sample in a study of cytotoxic CD8 clonotypes in ibrutinib-treated CLL. The method was immunoSEQ multiplex PCR; TCRdb's version includes in-frame clones alone and lacks a portion of them. The table has 300,000 to 400,000 clones, roughly 71% seen once. The input for sequencing was PBMCs, taken after 36 months of ibrutinib treatment. The receptor set was obtained from a human donor with chronic lymphocytic leukemia.

The gene calls are TRBV6-6 and TRBJ1-6; 7 nucleotides agree with TRBD1. CDR3 length equals 15 residues. Germline CDR1 reads MNHNY; CDR2 reads SVGAGI (reference sequence). Germline trimming cut 6 bases from V and 9 bases from J; bases unmatched to any gene: 11. The CDR3 nucleotides are TGTGCCAGCAGCTACAGACAGGGTGGGAGTTCACCCCTCCACTTT. Its protein is CASSYRQGGSSPLHF.

The chain employs TRBV7-3 and TRBJ2-3; TRBD1 aligns across 8 bases. CDR1 and CDR2 (germline): SGHTA, FQGTGA. CDR3 size: 14 residues. Trimming cost V 2 bases and J 6 bases; bases outside gene matches: 4. This CDR3 reads CASSLQGARDTQYF. The CDR3 coding sequence is TGTGCCAGCAGCTTACAGGGGGCGCGGGATACGCAGTATTTT.

The chain joins TRBV5-1 to TRBJ2-5; 7 bases map to TRBD2. CDR1 and CDR2 (germline): SGHRS, YFSETQ. This CDR3 has 15 residues. After removal of 2 bases from V and 3 bases from J, the junction contained 7 bases not matched to a gene. The CDR3 protein is CASSFYLADEETQYF. DNA for the CDR3: TGCGCCAGCAGCTTCTACCTAGCGGACGAAGAGACCCAGTACTTC.

The rearrangement uses TRBV29-1 and TRBJ1-2; TRBD1 matches at 7 bases. Germline V lookup: CDR1 SQVTM, CDR2 ANQGSEA. The CDR3 is 14 residues long. With 3 bases clipped from V and 1 base from J, the junction kept 5 bases outside the gene matches. CDR3 coding DNA: TGCAGCGTTGACGGGACAGAGGGTAACTATGGCTACACCTTC. This encodes CSVDGTEGNYGYTF. Based on the CDR3 plus reference TRBV29-1 and TRBJ1-2, the full variable domain is SAVISQKPSRDICQRGTSLTIQCQVDSQVTMMFWYRQQPGQSLTLIATANQGSEATYESGFVIDKFPISRPNLTFSTLTVSNMSPEDSSIYLCSVDGTEGNYGYTFGSGTRLTVV.

This clone was seen a handful of times. This sequence joins TRBV29-1 and TRBJ2-7, with a weak D call TRBD1 (5 bases). V was pared by 4 bases and J by 3 bases, with 10 bases between. There are 12 residues in the CDR3. Germline V CDR1 and CDR2: SQVTM, ANQGSEA. The CDR3 nucleotides read TGCAGCGTTGGACAGAGAGTCTACGAGCAGTACTTC. This sequence encodes CSVGQRVYEQYF.

The chain recombines TRBV7-2 with TRBJ1-1; D gene ambiguous. The CDR3 is made up of 14 amino acids. Germline CDR1 is SGHTA and CDR2 is FQGNSA. Trimming took 3 bases from V and 7 from J, leaving 15 bases between them. In DNA, the CDR3 is TGTGCCAGCAGCTTGCTCTCGGGCGCGGGTGAAGCTTTCTTT. Protein: CASSLLSGAGEAFF. The entire variable domain, with the rest obtained from reference TRBV7-2 and TRBJ1-1, is as follows: GAGVSQSPSNKVTEKGKDVELRCDPISGHTALYWYRQSLGQGLEFLIYFQGNSAPDKSGLPSDRFSAERTGGSVSTLTIQRTQQEDSAVYLCASSLLSGAGEAFFGQGTRLTVV.

This clone was seen more than once but under ten times. V usage is TRBV28 and J usage is TRBJ2-7; tentative D call: TRBD2 (6 bases). Per germline, CDR1 MDHEN and CDR2 SYDVKM. The germline V and J ends were trimmed by 5 bases and 0 bases, with 14 bases remaining between them. The CDR3 sequence is 15 residues long. The CDR3 protein is CASSLIAEGSYEQYF. In nucleotides, the CDR3 is TGTGCCAGCAGTCTTATCGCGGAGGGCTCCTACGAGCAGTACTTC.

This clone was recorded a few times. The chain recombines TRBV11-2 with TRBJ2-3; 8 positions match TRBD1. CDR3 length: 15 amino acids. Germline CDR1 is SGHAT and CDR2 is FQNNGV. V lost 2 bases to trimming and J lost 2 bases; unmatched junction nucleotides: 3. In nucleotides, the CDR3 is TGTGCCAGCAGCTTAAGGGACAGGCACACAGATACGCAGTATTTT. Protein product: CASSLRDRHTDTQYF.

This sequence joins TRBV9 and TRBJ2-1; 9 bases map to TRBD2. Germline V gene data show CDR1 as SGDLS and CDR2 as YYNGEE. V lost 0 bases, J lost 11 bases, and 12 bases stayed unmatched. This CDR3 has 16 residues. The CDR3 loop is CASSVEAGGPFVKQFF. Written as DNA, the CDR3 is TGTGCCAGCAGCGTAGAGGCGGGAGGGCCTTTTGTGAAGCAGTTCTTC.

V gene TRBV7-6 combines with J gene TRBJ2-4, with D maybe TRBD1 (5 bases). This CDR3 spans 15 amino acids. The germline V and J ends were trimmed by 3 bases and 0 bases, with 9 bases remaining between them. Germline V gene lookup returns CDR1 SGHVS and CDR2 FNYEAQ. The CDR3 here is CASSFAGLAKNIQYF. In nucleotides, the CDR3 is TGTGCCAGCAGCTTTGCAGGGTTAGCCAAAAACATTCAGTACTTC.

The chain has TRBV27 and TRBJ2-7, with D uncertain. V shed 6 bases and J shed 0 bases, with 9 bases lying between them. The CDR3 totals 13 residues. CDR1 and CDR2 from the germline V gene are MNHEY and SMNVEV (reference sequence). In DNA, the CDR3 is TGTGCCAGCAGCGGTGGCAGCTCCTACGAGCAGTACTTC. This gives the protein CASSGGSSYEQYF.

This clone is a singleton in its sample. CDR3 sequence (DNA): TGTGCCAGCAGCTCAGCAATTTGGGTCGAGCAGTACTTC. This translates into CASSSAIWVEQYF. The chain joins TRBV7-2 to TRBJ2-7; D not resolved. The CDR3 contains 13 residues. V shed 4 bases and J shed 6 bases, with 13 bases lying between them. Germline V gene lookup returns CDR1 SGHTA and CDR2 FQGNSA.

The chain has TRBV29-1 and TRBJ2-5, with D perhaps matching TRBD1 (6 bases). CDR1 and CDR2 from the germline V gene are SQVTM and ANQGSEA. V lost 4 bases, J lost 5 bases, and 14 bases lay in between. This CDR3 has 13 residues. The DNA of the CDR3 is TGCAGCGTTGCAGACAGGTCAATTGAGACCCAGTACTTC. This gives the protein CSVADRSIETQYF.

The chain joins TRBV4-1 to TRBJ1-2, with D maybe TRBD1 (5 bases). Trimming pared 2 bases from V and 4 bases from J, leaving 14 bases between. The CDR3 totals 15 residues. Germline V gene lookup returns CDR1 MGHRA and CDR2 YSYEKL. The CDR3 coding sequence is TGCGCCAGCAGCCAACTAGGACACAAAGCCTATGGCTACACCTTC. Translated: CASSQLGHKAYGYTF.

For the CDR3, the DNA is TGTGCCAGCAGTGAAGGACAGGGTCCCGAGCAGTACTTC. Residues: CASSEGQGPEQYF. The chain carries TRBV6-5 and TRBJ2-7; 8 bases fit TRBD1. Germline V gene data show CDR1 as MNHEY and CDR2 as SVGAGI. J was trimmed by 6 bases and V by 5 bases; bases with no gene match: 6. The CDR3 sequence is 13 residues long.

The gene calls are TRBV29-1 and TRBJ2-3; TRBD1 agrees at 8 bases. Germline V gene data show CDR1 as SQVTM and CDR2 as ANQGSEA. Unmatched junction bases numbered 7, after V lost 8 bases and J lost 6 bases. This CDR3 spans 12 amino acids. The CDR3, as DNA: TGCAGCACCAGGGGGCTGGTTGATACGCAGTATTTT. As protein: CSTRGLVDTQYF.